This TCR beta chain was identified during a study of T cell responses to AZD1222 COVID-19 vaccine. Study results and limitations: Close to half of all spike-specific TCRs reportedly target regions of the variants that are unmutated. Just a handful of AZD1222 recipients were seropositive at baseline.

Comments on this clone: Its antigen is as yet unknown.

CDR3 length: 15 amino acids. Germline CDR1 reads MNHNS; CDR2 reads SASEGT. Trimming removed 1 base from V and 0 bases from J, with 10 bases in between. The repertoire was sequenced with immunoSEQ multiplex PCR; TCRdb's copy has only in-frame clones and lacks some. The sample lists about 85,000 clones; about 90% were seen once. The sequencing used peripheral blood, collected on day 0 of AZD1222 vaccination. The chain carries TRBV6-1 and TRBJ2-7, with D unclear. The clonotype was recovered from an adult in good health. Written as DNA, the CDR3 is TGTGCCAGCAGTGAAGGTCCATACCTCTCCTACGAGCAGTACTTC. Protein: CASSEGPYLSYEQYF.